Listed here is a single T cell receptor (beta chain). The antigen is not known. These data come from a study of monozygotic twins with inflammatory bowel disease. Study observations and caveats: Healthy co-twins had higher TCRbeta inverse Simpson diversity than their IBD twins.

The CDR3 loop spans 15 amino acids. The germline V gene has CDR1 LGHNA and CDR2 YNFKEQ. TCRdb processed the 5' RACE reads again and assigns one entry to each CDR3 protein, with no DNA. The sample includes about 330,000 distinct CDR3 sequences. The chain carries TRBV4-2 and TRBJ2-7; checking the TCRdb D call of TRBD1 is not possible without DNA. Specimen: blood. This TCR was recovered from a human donor with ulcerative colitis or Crohn's disease, or a healthy co-twin of an affected twin (not recorded which). The CDR3 protein is CASSQDGAGPYEQYF.